The rows below give T cell receptor beta chains drawn from one sample of a study of T cells in Graves' hyperthyroidism and ophthalmopathy. TCRdb reprocessed the multiplex PCR reads with MiXCR, giving one entry per CDR3 protein. The data hold approximately 200,000 distinct CDR3 sequences, with about a sixth observed a single time. Specimen: blood. Source of these receptors: a man aged 35-49 years with Graves' hyperthyroidism. The CDR3 runs from the conserved cysteine through the conserved F or W. D genes are given only for firm matches. Size values are once, few and many counts, or a class for expanded clones, and some rows have none.

d_gene	abundance	j_gene	v_gene	CDR3nt	CDR3aa
-	few	TRBJ1-6	TRBV7-9	TGTGCCAGCAGCCTCAACGACAGGAATAATTCACCCCTCCACTTT	CASSLNDRNNSPLHF
TRBD1	-	TRBJ2-7	TRBV2	TGTGCTAGTGCAGCGACAGGGACAACCTACGAGCAGTACTTC	CASAATGTTYEQYF
-	many	TRBJ1-4	TRBV12-3/TRBV12-4	TGTGCCAGCAGTTTAAGGGGACTACTGGAAAAACTGTTTTTT	CASSLRGLLEKLFF
TRBD1	-	TRBJ1-1	TRBV2	TGTGCCAGCAGTTCCGGGGCAGGGGGGGTCACTGAAGCTTTCTTT	CASSSGAGGVTEAFF
-	-	TRBJ1-5	TRBV6-2/TRBV6-3	TGTGCCAGCAGTTACGTGGCCAGCACAGATACGCAGCATTTT	CASSYVASTDTQHF
TRBD2	many	TRBJ2-2	TRBV7-9	TGTGCCAGCAGCCCCGTGGGGCGGGGGGCCGCCAACACCGGGGAGCTGTTTTTT	CASSPVGRGAANTGELFF
-	-	TRBJ1-1	TRBV4-3	TGCGCCAGCAGTCTCATAGGGGGAGGGGAGAACACTGAAGCTTTCTTT	CASSLIGGGENTEAFF
-	many	TRBJ1-5	TRBV27	TGTGCCAGCAGTCGGCGGGCCAATAGCAATCAGCCCCAGCATTTT	CASSRRANSNQPQHF
-	many	TRBJ1-1	TRBV2	TGTGCCACCAGCGACCGGGACTCTGGGGACACTGAAGCTTTCTTT	CATSDRDSGDTEAFF
-	few	TRBJ2-1	TRBV6-2/TRBV6-3	TGTGCCAGCACCGGACAAACCCTTGGGGATGGGCAGTTCTTC	CASTGQTLGDGQFF
-	many	TRBJ1-5	TRBV2	TGTGCCAGCAGTGAACAGGGGACCAGTCAGCCCCAGCATTTT	CASSEQGTSQPQHF
-	many	TRBJ2-1	TRBV2	TGTGCCAGCACTTCAAGCTCCTACAATGAGCAGTTCTTC	CASTSSSYNEQFF
-	-	TRBJ1-2	TRBV3-1	TGTGCCAGCAGCCACAACATTCTCTCAGGTCGCGGCTACACCTTC	CASSHNILSGRGYTF
-	few	TRBJ1-5	TRBV19	TGTGCCAGTAGTATCGGTGGAAGTCAGCCCCAGCATTTT	CASSIGGSQPQHF
-	many	TRBJ2-5	TRBV28	TGTGCCAGCAGATCGGGGGGCAGAATCCAAGAGACCCAGTACTTC	CASRSGGRIQETQYF
-	many	TRBJ2-1	TRBV6-2/TRBV6-3	TGTGCCAGCAGCCCCGGAGGGGGCCCGTACAATGAGCAGTTCTTC	CASSPGGGPYNEQFF
-	few	TRBJ1-2	TRBV28	TGTGCCACACCTACGGGCCCGGGACCGAGGGATGGCTACACCTTC	CATPTGPGPRDGYTF
TRBD1	-	TRBJ1-2	TRBV4-1	TGCGCCAGCAGCCAAGCCGGGACAGGGTCCTCCTCAAACTATGGCTACACCTTC	CASSQAGTGSSSNYGYTF
-	few	TRBJ2-1	TRBV6-6	TGTGCCAGCAGTTATTCGGTAGGGAATGAGCAGTTCTTC	CASSYSVGNEQFF
TRBD1	few	TRBJ2-1	TRBV20-1	TGCAGTGCTTGGACAGGGGGATCGAGCTCCTACAATGAGCAGTTCTTC	CSAWTGGSSSYNEQFF
TRBD1	-	TRBJ2-7	TRBV7-8	TGTGCCAGCAGCGATCCGGGACAGGGAATCGTCGAGCAGTACTTC	CASSDPGQGIVEQYF
-	few	TRBJ1-2	TRBV7-2	TGTGCCAGCAGCTTAGAGGCAGGGTACTATGGCTACACCTTC	CASSLEAGYYGYTF
-	many	TRBJ1-5	TRBV4-1	TGCGCCAGCAGCCCTCTAGGGATCGACCTCAGGGGCAATCAGCCCCAGCATTTT	CASSPLGIDLRGNQPQHF
TRBD2	many	TRBJ2-7	TRBV11-2	TGTGCCAGCAGCTTAGAGTTGGGACTAATAGAGGGGCACGAGCAGTACTTC	CASSLELGLIEGHEQYF
-	many	TRBJ1-5	TRBV12-3/TRBV12-4	TGTGCCAGCGGCCTCCAACAGGGCTACAATCAGCCCCAGCATTTT	CASGLQQGYNQPQHF
-	-	TRBJ2-3	TRBV18	TGTGCCAGCTCACCACCGAGGGGCAGCACAGATACGCAGTATTTT	CASSPPRGSTDTQYF
-	many	TRBJ1-2	TRBV28	TGTGCCGTTTATCAGGGGCATACGGACTATGGCTACACCTTC	CAVYQGHTDYGYTF
-	-	TRBJ1-2	TRBV20-1	TGCAGTGCCCCTCGGACGGAGGTCTTTATCCACACCTTC	CSAPRTEVFIHTF
TRBD1	many	TRBJ2-1	TRBV28	TGTGCCAGCAGTTTCCCCGGGACAGTAGACTACAATGAGCAGTTCTTC	CASSFPGTVDYNEQFF
-	-	TRBJ2-4	TRBV20-1	TGCAGTGCCCAGAATCCAGGGGCCCTAGCCAAAAACATTCAGTACTTC	CSAQNPGALAKNIQYF
-	many	TRBJ1-2	TRBV20-1	TGCAGTGCTCCCCGGTTGGGGCAGACCTTTAACTATGGCTACACCTTC	CSAPRLGQTFNYGYTF
-	-	TRBJ2-4	TRBV6-1	TGTGCCAGCAGCTTCGTCGGGGGGCCGGGGAACATTCAGTACTTC	CASSFVGGPGNIQYF
-	-	TRBJ2-4	TRBV4-2	TGTGCCAGCAGCCCCCCACGGGCCGTTGCCAAAAACATTCAGTACTTC	CASSPPRAVAKNIQYF
TRBD2	many	TRBJ2-3	TRBV6-2/TRBV6-3	TGTGCCAGCAGTTCCGGGACTACCACAGATACGCAGTATTTT	CASSSGTTTDTQYF
-	many	TRBJ2-7	TRBV3-1	TGTGCCAGCAGCCAAGACCCTCCGCTTTCCGAGCAGTACTTC	CASSQDPPLSEQYF
TRBD1	many	TRBJ2-7	TRBV20-1	TGCAGTGCGAGCTGGGACAGGGGTGACGAGCAGTACTTC	CSASWDRGDEQYF
-	many	TRBJ1-3	TRBV6-5	TGTGCCAGCAGTTACGGGGGAAACACCATATATTTT	CASSYGGNTIYF
-	few	TRBJ1-2	TRBV4-1	TGCGCCAGCAGCCAACGACAGGTCTTAACTGGTGGCTACACCTTC	CASSQRQVLTGGYTF
-	-	TRBJ1-2	TRBV9	TGTGCCAGCAGCGTCGACAGCAACTATGGCTACACCTTC	CASSVDSNYGYTF
TRBD1	once	TRBJ1-5	TRBV7-2	TGTGCCAGCAGCTTAGCGGGGACAGGGGTTAGCAATCAGCCCCAGCATTTT	CASSLAGTGVSNQPQHF
-	-	TRBJ2-6	TRBV6-1	TGTGCCAGCACCCCTGGACGGAGCTCTAGGGCCAACGTCCTGACTTTC	CASTPGRSSRANVLTF
-	-	TRBJ1-3	TRBV6-1	TGTGCCAGCAGTTTTCAACACGGCTCTGGAAACACCATATATTTT	CASSFQHGSGNTIYF
TRBD1	many	TRBJ2-3	TRBV7-2	TGTGCCAGCAGCTCGGGACAGTACACAGATACGCAGTATTTT	CASSSGQYTDTQYF
TRBD2	-	TRBJ2-5	TRBV15	TGTGCCACCGAGCCCCGGCTAGCGGGGGAGACCCAGTACTTC	CATEPRLAGETQYF